The 18 T cell receptor beta chains given below trace back to one sample, sequenced in a study of spatial heterogeneity in lung cancer (dated by TCRdb to the late 2010s). The time point label here, explained by the study, means: blood at routine non-recurrence follow-up after resection. For TCR sequencing, whole RNA was extracted from tumor and nontumor lung tissue, or from cryopreserved PBMC samples, and no cell sorting was done. Library construction relied on 5' RACE. TCRdb records NextSeq 500 as the sequencer. TCRdb applied fastp at Q25 and MiXCR to the public reads, then kept only in-frame beta chains. A single entry per CDR3 protein holds the most common genes and DNA from its merged rows. This sample comprises 25,000 to 30,000 distinct CDR3 sequences, 5% to 6.5% of them detected only once. Of the sample, 20% to 25% falls within the top ten clones. Sequenced material: PBMCs, taken at follow-up. Receptors originate from a male donor with early-stage non-small cell lung cancer.

Turning to this clonotype: One base away lies a much larger clone, so this may be a sequencing read error. This rearrangement joins TRBV24-1 to TRBJ1-3; 8 bases are shared with TRBD1. This CDR3 comprises 16 residues. Germline V gene lookup returns CDR1 KGHDR and CDR2 SFDVKD. The CDR3, as DNA: TGTGTCACCAGTGACCCTGGGACAGGATCTGGAAACACCATATATTTT. Translating it yields CVTSDPGTGSGNTIYF.

In its sample, this clonotype was seen a few times. The rearrangement uses TRBV12-3 or TRBV12-4 and TRBJ2-5; D tentatively fits TRBD1 or TRBD2 (5 bases each). The CDR3 extends over 15 amino acids. V lost 4 bases and J lost 5, with 17 bases in between. CDR3 in amino acids: CASSSPRGPGETQYF. Written as DNA, the CDR3 is TGTGCCAGCAGTTCGCCTAGGGGACCGGGGGAGACCCAGTACTTC.

The chain is built from TRBV6-4 and TRBJ1-5, with 7 bases matching TRBD1. This CDR3 is built from 18 residues. Germline CDR1 is MRHNA and CDR2 is SNTAGT. V lost 5 bases to trimming and J lost 3 bases; unmatched junction nucleotides: 16. The DNA of the CDR3 is TGTGCCAGCAGTCGGGACAGCATCGGGACCCCATTCAATCAGCCCCAGCATTTT. The encoded protein is CASSRDSIGTPFNQPQHF.

This clonotype is medium-sized within its sample. At one end the junction does not follow the germline gene, possibly because of a read error. This chain uses TRBV20-1 with TRBJ2-7, with D tentatively TRBD1 or TRBD2 (5 bases each). The CDR3 loop spans 12 amino acids. The germline CDR1 and CDR2 sequences are DFQATT and SNEGSKA (reference sequence). The CDR3 reads CSARETGTIENF. In DNA, the CDR3 is TGCAGTGCTAGAGAAACCGGGACCATCGAAAACTTC.

This clonotype has just a few counts. This chain connects TRBV6-5 to TRBJ2-7, with D possibly being TRBD2 (5 bases). Germline loops: CDR1 MNHEY, CDR2 SVGAGI. The CDR3 extends over 13 amino acids. Trimming took 8 bases from V and 7 from J, leaving 18 bases between them. The chain's CDR3 is CASRVEGSREQYF. The CDR3 nucleotides read TGTGCCAGCCGGGTTGAGGGATCTAGAGAGCAGTACTTC.

This clonotype was counted a few times. The CDR3 is CASSLGRARETQYF. Here the CDR3 DNA reads TGTGCCAGCAGTTTGGGGAGGGCCAGAGAGACCCAGTACTTC. The rearrangement links TRBV12-3 or TRBV12-4 to TRBJ2-5, with 7 bases identical to TRBD2. The CDR3 contains 14 residues. The ends lost 3 bases at V and 4 bases at J; junction bases unmatched: 5.

This clonotype has just a few counts. J is TRBJ1-2 and V is TRBV2, with TRBD1 as a possible D gene (6 bases). CDR3 length: 16 amino acids. From germline, CDR1 is SNHLY and CDR2 FYNNEI. Trimming shortened V by 3 bases and J by 4 bases, and 18 bases separated the two germline ends. Here the CDR3 DNA reads TGTGCCAGCAGTGACCACCTGGGGGGGGGCGGCTATGGCTACACCTTC. Amino acid sequence: CASSDHLGGGGYGYTF.

This clonotype was picked up many times. The chain uses TRBV4-1 and TRBJ1-1, with D unresolved. Germline values: CDR1 MGHRA, CDR2 YSYEKL. V lost 0 bases to trimming and J lost 0 bases, with 5 bases between them. The CDR3 consists of 14 residues. In DNA, the CDR3 is TGCGCCAGCAGCCAAGATGTCCTGAACACTGAAGCTTTCTTT. This encodes CASSQDVLNTEAFF.

This clonotype came up a few times. This chain uses TRBV27 with TRBJ2-7; the D gene could be TRBD1 or TRBD2 (9 bases each). The CDR3 has 18 residues. Looked up from germline, CDR1 is MNHEY and CDR2 is SMNVEV (reference sequence). V lost 6 bases to trimming and J lost 7 bases, with 31 bases between them. The CDR3 DNA follows: TGTGCCAGCAGCCCCGGACAGGGGTGGCTAGCGGGGCATGGGGAGCAGTACGTC. Translated, it gives CASSPGQGWLAGHGEQYV.

This clonotype was seen repeatedly, ten times or more. J is TRBJ2-7 and V is TRBV5-6; no reliable D call. V was clipped by 0 bases and J by 2 bases, with 6 bases between them. Germline V gives CDR1 SGHDT, CDR2 YYEEEE. The CDR3 contains 13 residues. The CDR3 DNA is TGTGCCAGCAGCTTGGTAGCAACCTACGAGCAGTACGTC. This translates into CASSLVATYEQYV.

This clonotype appeared many times. V usage is TRBV6-2 or TRBV6-3 and J usage is TRBJ2-3, with 7 bases identical to TRBD2. The CDR3 consists of 16 residues. The germline V gene encodes CDR1 MNHEY and CDR2 SVGEGT. The J segment lost 0 bases and the V segment lost 5 bases, leaving 8 bases of the junction unmatched. CDR3 nucleotides: TGTGCCAGCAGTCAGAGTACTAGCGCTAGCACAGATACGCAGTATTTT. As protein: CASSQSTSASTDTQYF.

The J gene is TRBJ1-1, the V gene TRBV12-3 or TRBV12-4, with 10 positions matching TRBD1. Trimming cost V 5 bases and J 4 bases; bases outside gene matches: 4. This CDR3 has 14 residues. Here the CDR3 DNA reads TGTGCCAGCAGTACGGACAGGGGGAGCACTGAAGCTTTCTTT. It is translated as CASSTDRGSTEAFF.

This clonotype was counted at least ten times. This sequence joins TRBV12-3 or TRBV12-4 and TRBJ2-5; possibly TRBD1 for D (6 bases). The germline V and J ends were trimmed by 4 bases and 4 bases, with 10 bases remaining between them. The CDR3 is 13 residues long. The CDR3 bases are TGTGCCAGCAGTTCAGGGGCCGGAGAGACCCAGTACTTC. Translation: CASSSGAGETQYF.

The rearrangement joins TRBV6-5 to TRBJ1-5; 7 nucleotides align to TRBD1. CDR3 length equals 16 residues. Germline CDR1 is MNHEY and CDR2 is SVGAGI. V dropped 4 bases and J dropped 0; count of bases not matched to a gene: 6. For the CDR3, the DNA is TGTGCCAGCAGTTCACGACAGGGCTATAGCAATCAGCCCCAGCATTTT. It specifies CASSSRQGYSNQPQHF.

V gene TRBV7-9 combines with J gene TRBJ1-1; no definite D call. The CDR3 is made up of 14 amino acids. The V gene lost 5 bases and the J gene lost 1 base, with 11 bases spanning the gap. Germline assignment: CDR1 SEHNR and CDR2 FQNEAQ (reference sequence). The CDR3 is CASSPPPGNTEAFF. The CDR3 nucleotides are TGTGCCAGCAGCCCTCCACCGGGGAACACTGAAGCTTTCTTT.

This clonotype was detected ten times or more. In DNA form, the CDR3 reads TGTGCCAGCAGTGGTGCCGAGAAGATGAACACTGAAGCTTTCTTT. It codes for CASSGAEKMNTEAFF. This chain links TRBV28 with TRBJ1-1; D call uncertain. Germline CDR1 is MDHEN and CDR2 is SYDVKM. Deletions cut 5 bases from V and 0 bases from J, with 13 bases between. The CDR3 is made up of 15 amino acids.

At least ten counts were recorded for this clonotype. V gene TRBV29-1 combines with J gene TRBJ2-2; D is uncertain. With 4 bases removed from V and 0 bases from J, the gap between germline ends came to 9 bases. The CDR3 totals 14 residues. Germline lookup yields CDR1 SQVTM and CDR2 ANQGSEA. This chain's CDR3 is CSVVKRTNTGELFF. The CDR3 DNA reads TGCAGCGTTGTCAAGAGAACGAACACCGGGGAGCTGTTTTTT.

This clonotype was seen ten or more times. The chain employs TRBV4-2 and TRBJ1-1; D may be TRBD1 (5 bases). V dropped 3 bases and J dropped 8 bases, with 13 bases sitting between them. The CDR3 loop spans 13 amino acids. The germline V gene encodes CDR1 LGHNA and CDR2 YNFKEQ. The CDR3 reads CASSQTEGLEAFF. The CDR3 DNA sequence: TGTGCCAGCAGCCAGACAGAAGGGTTAGAAGCTTTCTTT.